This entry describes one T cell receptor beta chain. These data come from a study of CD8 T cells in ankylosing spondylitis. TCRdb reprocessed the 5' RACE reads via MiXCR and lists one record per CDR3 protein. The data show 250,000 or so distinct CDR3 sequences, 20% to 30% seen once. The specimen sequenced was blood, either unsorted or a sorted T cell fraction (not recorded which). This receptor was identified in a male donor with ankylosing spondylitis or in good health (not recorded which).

CDR3 DNA sequence: TGTGCCATCCGGGGAGGGGTCTATATTGGCTACACCTTC. This translates into CAIRGGVYIGYTF. This chain connects TRBV28 to TRBJ1-2, with a tentative D call TRBD1 (5 bases). Germline V gene sequence: CDR1 MDHEN, CDR2 SYDVKM. V lost 10 bases, J lost 7 bases, and 19 bases lay in between. CDR3 length: 13 residues.